The sequence of this T cell receptor (beta chain) was determined in a study of blood T cell repertoires in COVID-19 (dated by TCRdb to 2018 to 2021). General notes on the study: Collaborator samples came from the United States, Italy and Spain and covered acute and convalescent phases of COVID-19. Subjects who had been exposed to COVID-19, were actively infected with it, or had recovered from it provided the deeply sampled blood TCRbeta repertoires that made up the dataset. Samples were obtained from the ongoing ImmuneRACE study (first 160 participants) and from about 1,300 subjects provided by 6 global collaborators. The repertoires were made available in a free public database intended to serve as a resource for research on the immune response to SARS-CoV-2. HLA class I and class II types, where available, came from metadata supplied by the sample provider rather than from assay-based typing. The prospective study material was composed of cDNA or gDNA derived from T cells, B-cell-depleted T cells, or PBMCs. A de-identified subject ID, COVID-19 status, age in years and sex were almost always included in the sample metadata.

Remarks on this clone: This clone's antigen is unknown. No base quality values were provided; no much bigger clone lies one nucleotide off.

TCRbeta CDR3 regions were amplified from genomic DNA by means of the immunoSEQ Assay, a bias-controlled multiplex PCR. The original pipeline was this. The number of nucleated cells in each sample was estimated from the amplification of reference gene primers within the assay. To quantify the absolute abundance of each unique TCRbeta CDR3 rearrangement, sequence reads were collapsed and filtered. For each sample, productive Simpson clonality was calculated as the square root of Simpson's diversity index across productive rearrangements. This immuneACCESS table, as held by TCRdb, lists in-frame sequences with V and J called but not all clones. Of the missing ones, under half trace to an unresolved V gene in checked studies; the others have no known cause. V and J calls and clone size come straight from that table; D and trimming were deduced from the DNA. The sample table contains approximately 190,000 clones; only one count was recorded for 88% of them. The top ten constitute roughly 5.6% of the sample.

The cysteine opens and the phenylalanine closes a CDR3 of 15 amino acids. Only the CDR3 portion is preserved as DNA: 45 bases, with reading frame beginning at the first base. Reading the germline V gene (reference sequence) gives CDR1 MNHEY and CDR2 SMNVEV. V is pruned by 4 bases and J by 0 bases, leaving 2 bases of the junction without a gene match. What the study reported, not specific to this receptor: The quantity of clinical and demographic metadata differed by source and by participant and was supplied without curation.

Another Seattle source contributed samples from volunteer blood donors who had recovered from COVID-19. Whole blood was collected in K2EDTA tubes by collaborating institutions according to the institutions' own protocols. For TCRbeta analysis, collaborators shipped samples as frozen whole blood, isolated PBMCs, or DNA extracted from either of those sample types. The rearrangement joined TRBV27 to TRBJ2-1; the junction holds 8 bases that match TRBD1. The sequence came from a woman aged 40 to 50 who had recovered from COVID-19. Sequenced input: peripheral blood. The CDR3 sequence is CASSSQGVSYNEQFF. The bases are TGTGCCAGCAGTTCACAGGGGGTCTCCTACAATGAGCAGTTCTTC.